This T cell receptor beta chain was identified in a study of graft-versus-host responses after intestinal transplantation. Whole-study context: Following induction with anti-thymocyte globulin, all recipients were given tacrolimus and steroids for three to four years. Notes on the study in general: Present in recipient marrow, GvH clones included some that appeared first in ileum or blood.

In regard to this clone: Its antigen is as yet unknown.

This CDR3 is built from 14 residues. Deletions cut 4 bases from V and 10 bases from J, with 17 bases between. Germline values: CDR1 WNHNN, CDR2 SYGVQD (reference sequence). TCRdb keeps only in-frame clones here, not all; method: immunoSEQ multiplex PCR. The table shows some 70,000 clones, with around 90% occurring only once. The chain combines TRBV10-1 with TRBJ2-1; D might be TRBD1 or TRBD2, each matching 5 bases. The sample was bone marrow, taken roughly 780 days after intestinal transplantation. The clonotype was recovered from a human patient who received an intestinal transplant, so some T cells may come from the graft donor. The CDR3 region is CASSAGPTTAEQFF. DNA for the CDR3: TGCGCCAGCAGTGCGGGGCCGACTACAGCCGAGCAGTTCTTC.